This T cell receptor beta chain emerged from a study of shared clonotypes between healthy human individuals. Study-wide results and caveats: Naive CD4 clonotype sharing across several donors was approximately 5%. The sole specimen, blood, was sampled, and tissue repertoires likely differ. A generally larger estimated richness was seen in naive subsets than in memory subsets.

Assay: immunoSEQ multiplex PCR; the TCRdb copy retains only in-frame clones and omits some. Among about 1.9 million clones listed, just under 95% were seen once. Looked up from germline, CDR1 is MNHEY and CDR2 is SMNVEV (reference sequence). V was pared by 5 bases and J by 0 bases, with 11 bases between. This CDR3 comprises 15 residues. Naive-designated CD8 cells lacked CD45RO, were positively enriched for CCR7, and omitted terminally differentiated effector memory CD45RA+ cells. As concerns this clone: Antigen: not known.

This sequence originates from a man aged 18-30 years in good health. Some clones in this sample may be carry-over from other donors' samples. Specimen: naive CD8+ T cells from PBMCs. This chain joins TRBV27 and TRBJ2-1; D is unresolved. CDR3 residues: CASSEYPSSYNEQFF. The CDR3 bases are TGTGCCAGCAGTGAGTACCCGAGCTCCTACAATGAGCAGTTCTTC.